These 3 T cell receptor beta chains were all obtained from the same sample, sequenced in a study of CD8+ T cells in alopecia areata. Extraction and reverse transcription of RNA yielded cDNA as the sequencing template. Using immunoSEQ multiplex PCR, the repertoire was profiled, and TCRdb retains in-frame clones only, with some absent. The table has roughly 99,000 clones, 84% seen once; the top ten hold around a quarter. Treatment described: oral pan-JAK inhibitor, 5-10 mg twice daily. The material sequenced was CD8+ T cells sorted from blood, taken at week 24, from a patient treated with tofacitinib. These receptors originate from a human donor with alopecia areata.

This sequence joins TRBV6-5 and TRBJ2-5; 7 bases align to TRBD1. The J segment lost 2 bases and the V segment lost 7 bases, leaving 10 bases of the junction unmatched. The CDR3 has 15 amino acids. In germline, CDR1 is MNHEY, CDR2 SVGAGI. This CDR3 is CASISKGASQETQYF. CDR3 in DNA: TGTGCCAGCATTTCGAAGGGGGCATCGCAAGAGACCCAGTACTTC.

This chain uses TRBV5-1 with TRBJ2-7; D unclear. Per germline, CDR1 SGHRS and CDR2 YFSETQ. The CDR3 is 13 residues long. The ends were cut back, 4 bases at V and 5 bases at J, with 13 bases in the middle. The CDR3 is CASSRVLVDEQYF. DNA for the CDR3: TGCGCCAGCAGCCGGGTCCTGGTGGACGAGCAGTACTTC.

This clone was seen only a few times. The chain employs TRBV7-2 and TRBJ2-5; D is perhaps TRBD1 or TRBD2 (5 bases each). Deletions cut 5 bases from V and 4 bases from J, with 20 bases between. Germline lookup yields CDR1 SGHTA and CDR2 FQGNSA. This CDR3 region has 16 residues. The CDR3, as DNA: TGTGCCAGCAGCCCCTCCGGGACCCTCCCGACAGAGACCCAGTACTTC. Residues: CASSPSGTLPTETQYF.